This T cell receptor beta chain is drawn from a study of blood T cell repertoires in COVID-19. The overall study: The United States, Italy and Spain provided the acute and convalescent COVID-19 samples. Sources were T cells, B-cell-depleted T cells, or PBMCs; the material itself was cDNA or gDNA.

Original analysis: Cell counts per sample came from amplifying reference gene primers. Assay used: immunoSEQ multiplex PCR; TCRdb lists only in-frame clones, some missing. The V and J calls and clone size come from that table; D and trimming were worked out from the DNA. The sample yields 88,000 or so clones, 81% seen once. Looked up from germline, CDR1 is SGHRS and CDR2 is YFSETQ. The CDR3 loop spans 15 amino acids. The ends were cut back, 2 bases at V and 1 base at J, with 12 bases in the middle. This receptor was obtained from a man aged 55 to 70 with acute or convalescent COVID-19. The V gene is TRBV5-1, the J gene TRBJ1-1; no reliable D call. Material: peripheral blood. CDR3 residues: CASSLEVGGNTEAFF. CDR3 bases: TGCGCCAGCAGCTTAGAAGTAGGCGGGAACACTGAAGCTTTCTTT. Together with reference TRBV5-1 and TRBJ1-1, the CDR3 gives the full variable domain: KAGVTQTPRYLIKTRGQQVTLSCSPISGHRSVSWYQQTPGQGLQFLFEYFSETQRNKGNFPGRFSGRQFSNSRSEMNVSTLELGDSALYLCASSLEVGGNTEAFFGQGTRLTVV.